Shown below are 6 T cell receptor beta chains from a single sample sequenced in a study of beta chain features in type 1 diabetes. No antigens are known for them. The entirety of the isolated RNA underwent reverse transcription, so expressed TCRB transcripts were sequenced. The assay was immunoSEQ multiplex PCR, and TCRdb's table has in-frame clones only and misses some. This sample has 680,000 or so clones, with 13% found just once. Whole-study results and caveats: In all four CD4+ subsets, TCRB CDR3 length was significantly, moderately reduced in type 1 diabetes.

The sequenced sample was naive CD4+ T cells from blood. The receptors were sampled from a man between 18 and 29 years old with type 1 diabetes.

CDR3 region: CASSLTIIGRSGANVLTF. The CDR3 DNA reads TGTGCCAGCAGCTTAACCATTATAGGTCGCTCTGGGGCCAACGTCCTGACTTTC. This chain connects TRBV7-9 to TRBJ2-6; D gene ambiguous. Trimming removed 2 bases from V and 0 bases from J, with 14 bases in between. Germline V CDR1 and CDR2: SEHNR, FQNEAQ (reference sequence). The CDR3 runs to 18 residues. Full variable domain (rest looked up from reference TRBV7-9 and TRBJ2-6): DTGVSQNPRHKITKRGQNVTFRCDPISEHNRLYWYRQTLGQGPEFLTYFQNEAQLEKSRLLSDRFSAERPKGSFSTLEIQRTEQGDSAMYLCASSLTIIGRSGANVLTFGAGSRLTVL.

This clone turned up a few times. The chain links TRBV5-1 to TRBJ2-3; TRBD2 agrees at 8 bases. The CDR3 has 15 amino acids. The germline CDR1 and CDR2 sequences are SGHRS and YFSETQ. J lost 2 bases, V lost 4 bases, and 6 bases had no gene match. The CDR3 loop is CASSPVAGITDTQYF. The CDR3 bases are TGCGCCAGCAGCCCCGTAGCGGGGATCACAGATACGCAGTATTTT.

This clone was detected only a few times. Within the sample, other DNA sequences also encode this same CDR3. V is TRBV9 and J is TRBJ1-1; no firm D call. The CDR3 is 14 residues long. The germline CDR1 and CDR2 sequences are SGDLS and YYNGEE. Trimming took off 0 bases at V and 0 bases at J, with 6 bases between the two ends. CDR3 sequence (DNA): TGTGCCAGCAGCGTAGGACCTATGAACACTGAAGCTTTCTTT. Translation: CASSVGPMNTEAFF.

The chain joins TRBV6-5 to TRBJ2-2; D may be TRBD1 (6 bases). Trimming stripped 5 bases from V and 3 bases from J, with 10 bases between. Germline CDR1 MNHEY, CDR2 SVGAGI. This CDR3 is built from 14 residues. DNA of the CDR3: TGTGCCAGCAGTAAGCAGGGGCACACCGGGGAGCTGTTTTTT. This gives the protein CASSKQGHTGELFF.

CDR3 DNA: TGTGCCAGCAGCTTAGTTGGGGGTGGCTACACCTTC. Translation gives CASSLVGGGYTF. This rearrangement joins TRBV7-2 to TRBJ1-2; D perhaps matches TRBD1 (5 bases). The CDR3 is 12 residues long. Trimming removed 1 base at V and 7 bases at J, with 7 bases between. CDR1 is SGHTA and CDR2 is FQGNSA in the germline V gene.

The genes are TRBV6-1 and TRBJ2-7; no clear D gene. V lost 7 bases and J lost 0, with 10 bases in between. The CDR3 has 13 residues. Germline-derived CDR1 and CDR2 are MNHNS and SASEGT. The CDR3 nucleotides read TGTGCCAGCACTGCAGAGAGCTCCTACGAGCAGTACTTC. Translating it yields CASTAESSYEQYF.